This TCR beta chain comes out of a study of blood T cell repertoires in COVID-19. Study background: Spain, Italy and the United States supplied samples that represented acute and convalescent COVID-19. From T cells, B-cell-depleted T cells, or PBMCs came the material, which was cDNA or gDNA.

V lost 2 bases to trimming and J lost 4 bases, with 5 bases between them. This CDR3 comprises 12 residues. As handled by the study authors: Scientists estimated how many nucleated cells there were by amplifying reference gene primers. Profiled with immunoSEQ multiplex PCR; TCRdb holds only in-frame clones, not every one. D and trimming come from the DNA, and the V and J calls and clone size come from that table. The data hold about 31,000 clones, with over 80% observed a single time. The material sequenced was peripheral blood. The receptor's source is a human donor in a cohort sampled during active COVID-19. V usage is TRBV12-3 or TRBV12-4 and J usage is TRBJ1-1; maybe TRBD1 (5 bases). CDR3 sequence reads: CASSLRGTEAFF. The CDR3 region has the DNA TGTGCCAGCAGTTTAAGGGGCACTGAAGCTTTCTTT.